This TCR beta chain was recovered during a study of OX40 agonist ivuxolimab in advanced cancers. Profiled with immunoSEQ multiplex PCR; TCRdb holds only in-frame clones, not every one. This table has 70,000 to 95,000 clones, 84% appearing once. V shed 3 bases and J shed 1 base, with 16 bases lying between them. Germline assignment: CDR1 SGHDN and CDR2 FVKESK. The CDR3 spans 16 residues. No patient had autoimmune disease or received systemic immunosuppression. V usage is TRBV14 and J usage is TRBJ2-7; D is possibly TRBD1 or TRBD2 (5 bases each). The TCR was taken from an adult with an advanced solid tumor such as melanoma, head and neck, liver or kidney cancer. The sample here was CD4+ or CD8+ T cells sorted from blood, taken in a trial of the OX40 agonist ivuxolimab. CDR3 DNA: TGTGCCAGCAGCCAGACCGGGACGGATTTTTCCTACGAGCAGTACTTC. Protein sequence: CASSQTGTDFSYEQYF. Complete variable domain (other parts from reference TRBV14 and TRBJ2-7): EAGVTQFPSHSVIEKGQTVTLRCDPISGHDNLYWYRRVMGKEIKFLLHFVKESKQDESGMPNNRFLAERTGGTYSTLKVQPAELEDSGVYFCASSQTGTDFSYEQYFGPGTRLTVT.